The rows below give T cell receptor beta chains drawn from one sample of a study of cytomegalovirus exposure and HLA in healthy donors. Sequencing used immunoSEQ multiplex PCR; TCRdb keeps in-frame clones, though not all of them. The profile shows about 160,000 clones, approximately 80% of them singletons. The specimen was PBMCs. Receptors originate from a man younger than 35 in good health and CMV-seronegative. Both conserved end residues are part of each CDR3. D genes are given only for firm matches. Not every row has a clone size; where given, it reads once, few, many or a size class.

TRBV2	NA	NA	TRBJ2-7	TGTGCCAGCAGCCCCACCGATGAGGGTCGCGAGCAGTACTTC	CASSPTDEGREQYF
TRBV27	TRBD1	NA	TRBJ2-1	TGTGCCAGCAGGACGGGACAGAACCACAATGAGCAGTTCTTC	CASRTGQNHNEQFF
TRBV11-3	TRBD1	NA	TRBJ2-3	TGTGCCAGCAGCTTACGCGGACAGGGTGTTCGTACGCAGTATTTT	CASSLRGQGVRTQYF
TRBV28	NA	NA	TRBJ2-7	TGTGCCAGCTCCTCCGGGGCAGGACAGAGCTCCTACGAGCAGTACTTC	CASSSGAGQSSYEQYF
TRBV28	NA	NA	TRBJ1-3	TGTGCCAGCAGTGGGGGGGGACTTCACAGGGACACCATATATTTT	CASSGGGLHRDTIYF
TRBV29-1	NA	NA	TRBJ1-2	TGCAGCGTTGGAGGACCAGGGATTGGCTACACCTTC	CSVGGPGIGYTF
TRBV6-5	NA	NA	TRBJ2-7	TGTGCCAGCAGACAGGGCTACGAGCAGTACTTC	CASRQGYEQYF
TRBV29-1	TRBD1	NA	TRBJ2-3	TGCAGCGTTGACACCAGGGGGCTCGGAGTAGATACGCAGTATTTT	CSVDTRGLGVDTQYF
TRBV15	TRBD1	NA	TRBJ1-2	TGTGCCACCAGCAGACCTGGGACAGCTGTAGAGGGCTACACCTTC	CATSRPGTAVEGYTF
TRBV9	TRBD1	NA	TRBJ1-4	TGTGCCAGCAGGAAACAGGGGCAACCCTGGGAAAAACTGTTTTTT	CASRKQGQPWEKLFF
TRBV7-2	NA	once	TRBJ1-4	TGTGCCAGCAGCTCCCAGGCTTCAACTAATGAAAAACTGTTTTTT	CASSSQASTNEKLFF
TRBV5-1	TRBD1	NA	TRBJ1-2	TGCGCCAGCAGCTTCGGCTATTCAGGGGGTGAAGGCTACACCTTC	CASSFGYSGGEGYTF
TRBV7-9	TRBD1	NA	TRBJ1-3	TGTGCCAGCAGCCCGGGGACAGGGTTGTTCAACACCATATATTTT	CASSPGTGLFNTIYF
TRBV29-1	NA	NA	TRBJ2-7	TGCAGCGTTGAAGAGGACACCACCTACGAGCAGTACTTC	CSVEEDTTYEQYF
TRBV29-1	NA	NA	TRBJ2-3	TGCAGCGTTGTGGGGCAAAGCACAGATACGCAGTATTTT	CSVVGQSTDTQYF
TRBV7-9	NA	NA	TRBJ1-1	TGTGCCAGCTCCAGGAACACTGAAGCTTTCTTT	CASSRNTEAFF
TRBV6-5	NA	NA	TRBJ2-1	TGTGCCAGCAGTGCCAACTTAGCGGATGAGCAGTTCTTC	CASSANLADEQFF
TRBV6-5	NA	NA	TRBJ2-7	TGTGCCAGCAGAACGACAGGATATGCGCCCGAGCAGTACTTC	CASRTTGYAPEQYF
TRBV5-1	NA	once	TRBJ1-4	TGCGCCAGCAGCCCTCAGGTCGAAAATGAAAAACTGTTTTTT	CASSPQVENEKLFF
TRBV7-8	TRBD1	NA	TRBJ1-1	TGTGCCAGCAGCTTAACCTACCCGGGACAGGGGGCGAACACTGAAGCTTTCTTT	CASSLTYPGQGANTEAFF
TRBV5-4	TRBD2	NA	TRBJ2-7	TGTGCCAGCAGCGCCGGACTAGCGGCGTACGAGCAGTACTTC	CASSAGLAAYEQYF
TRBV28	NA	NA	TRBJ1-3	TGTGCCAGCAGACCGCCAGGGGGAAACACCATATATTTT	CASRPPGGNTIYF
TRBV7-3	NA	NA	TRBJ2-1	TGTGCCAGCAGCTTAACGGGGAATGGAGGTGAGCAGTTCTTC	CASSLTGNGGEQFF
TRBV7-9	TRBD2	NA	TRBJ2-1	TGTGCCAGCAGCTATCTAGCGGACTCCTACAATGAGCAGTTCTTC	CASSYLADSYNEQFF
TRBV2	TRBD1	NA	TRBJ1-1	TGTGCCAGCCGGGACAGGGGTCGGACTGAAGCTTTCTTT	CASRDRGRTEAFF
TRBV5-6	NA	NA	TRBJ2-6	TGTGCCAGCAGCTTACCACAGGGTTTGTCTGGGGCCAACGTCCTGACTTTC	CASSLPQGLSGANVLTF
TRBV10-3	TRBD2	NA	TRBJ2-2	TGTGCCATCAGCTCCCCGGGACTAGCGACCGGGGAGCTGTTTTTT	CAISSPGLATGELFF
TRBV5-4	TRBD2	NA	TRBJ2-7	TGTGCCAGCAGCGACCGCGAAACTAGCGCCGAGCAGTACTTC	CASSDRETSAEQYF
TRBV7-9	TRBD1	NA	TRBJ2-3	TGTGCCAGCAGTTCAACAGGGGGCTCGACAGATACGCAGTATTTT	CASSSTGGSTDTQYF
TRBV5-6	NA	NA	TRBJ2-3	TGTGCCAGCAGCAATATACAACCCACAGATACGCAGTATTTT	CASSNIQPTDTQYF
TRBV4-1	NA	NA	TRBJ1-4	TGCGCCAGCAGCCGCGAGGCAGGGGCCCTTAATGAAAAACTGTTTTTT	CASSREAGALNEKLFF